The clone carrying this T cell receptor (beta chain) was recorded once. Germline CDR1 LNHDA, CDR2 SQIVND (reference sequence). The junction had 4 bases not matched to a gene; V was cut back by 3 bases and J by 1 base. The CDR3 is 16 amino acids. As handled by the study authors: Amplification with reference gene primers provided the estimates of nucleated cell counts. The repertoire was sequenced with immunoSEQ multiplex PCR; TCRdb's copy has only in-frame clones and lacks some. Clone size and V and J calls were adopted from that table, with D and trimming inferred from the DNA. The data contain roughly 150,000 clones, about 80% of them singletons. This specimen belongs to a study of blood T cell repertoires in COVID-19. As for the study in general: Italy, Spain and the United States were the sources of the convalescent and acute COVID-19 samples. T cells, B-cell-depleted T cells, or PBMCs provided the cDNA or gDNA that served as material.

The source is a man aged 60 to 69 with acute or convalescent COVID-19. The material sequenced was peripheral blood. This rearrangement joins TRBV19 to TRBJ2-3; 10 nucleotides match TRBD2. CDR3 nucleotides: TGTGCCAGTAGTATCCTCCTAGCGGGGGGCACAGATACGCAGTATTTT. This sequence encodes CASSILLAGGTDTQYF.